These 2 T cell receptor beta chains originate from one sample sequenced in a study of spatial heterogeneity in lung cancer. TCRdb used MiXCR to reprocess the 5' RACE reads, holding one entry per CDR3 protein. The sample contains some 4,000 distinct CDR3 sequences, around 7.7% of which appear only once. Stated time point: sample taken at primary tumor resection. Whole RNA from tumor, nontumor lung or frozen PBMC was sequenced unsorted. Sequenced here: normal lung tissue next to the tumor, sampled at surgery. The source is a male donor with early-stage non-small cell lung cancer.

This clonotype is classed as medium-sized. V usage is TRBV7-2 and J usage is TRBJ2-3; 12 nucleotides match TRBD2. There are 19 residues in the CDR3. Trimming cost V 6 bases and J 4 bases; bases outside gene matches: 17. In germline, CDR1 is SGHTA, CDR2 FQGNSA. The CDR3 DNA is TGTGCCAGCAGAGATTTACGGGCGGGCACTAGCGGGGGGTCAGATACGCAGTATTTT. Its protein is CASRDLRAGTSGGSDTQYF.

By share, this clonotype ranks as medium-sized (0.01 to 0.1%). Here the CDR3 reads CATGRTSNTEAFF. CDR3 bases: TGTGCCACCGGTCGGACATCCAACACTGAAGCTTTCTTT. V usage is TRBV9 and J usage is TRBJ1-1, with a tentative D call TRBD1 (5 bases). The CDR3 spans 13 residues. Germline V gene data show CDR1 as SGDLS and CDR2 as YYNGEE. Deletions cut 9 bases from V and 2 bases from J, with 14 bases between.